This TCR beta chain came from a study of T cell responses to AZD1222 COVID-19 vaccine. TCRdb's copy holds only in-frame clones and misses some; the assay was immunoSEQ multiplex PCR. The profile shows approximately 140,000 clones, roughly 92% of them singletons. Sequencing used peripheral blood, obtained on day 0 of AZD1222 vaccination. This TCR came from an adult in good health.

The CDR3 DNA reads TGTGCCAGCAGCTCACCCCTTACTAGCGGGAGCGGAGATACGCAGTATTTT. Amino acid sequence: CASSSPLTSGSGDTQYF. The J gene is TRBJ2-3, the V gene TRBV7-9; 11 nucleotides agree with TRBD2. CDR3 length: 17 amino acids. Germline values: CDR1 SEHNR, CDR2 FQNEAQ (reference sequence). V was pared by 4 bases and J by 5 bases, with 11 bases of the junction left unmatched.